This record looks at one TCR beta chain sequence and its context. Its antigen is currently unknown. These data originate in a study of cytomegalovirus exposure and HLA in healthy donors. The PCR made use of 60 Vbeta and 13 Jbeta primers. The data were produced by immunoSEQ multiplex PCR, yet TCRdb's version contains in-frame clones alone and is incomplete. The table includes about 150,000 clones, approximately 81% detected once. The V gene's germline CDR1 is ENHRY and CDR2 SYGVKD. J was trimmed by 3 bases and V by 7 bases; bases with no gene match: 8. The CDR3 contains 14 residues. Whole-study results and caveats: Later analysis demonstrated an association between a missense DCLRE1C variant and TCR beta V- and J-gene trimming. In a later analysis, several top co-occurrence clusters appeared linked to parvovirus B19, influenza, CMV and Epstein-Barr virus. Donors were assumed by presence/absence analyses to have roughly uniform sequencing depth.

This receptor was obtained from a man between 18 and 29 years old in good health and CMV-seronegative. Material for sequencing was PBMCs. V gene TRBV10-3 combines with J gene TRBJ2-7, with TRBD2 matching 8 bases. CDR3 nucleotide sequence: TGTGCCATCACCAACTCCGGGGGGGGCTACGAGCAGTACTTC. Translating it yields CAITNSGGGYEQYF.